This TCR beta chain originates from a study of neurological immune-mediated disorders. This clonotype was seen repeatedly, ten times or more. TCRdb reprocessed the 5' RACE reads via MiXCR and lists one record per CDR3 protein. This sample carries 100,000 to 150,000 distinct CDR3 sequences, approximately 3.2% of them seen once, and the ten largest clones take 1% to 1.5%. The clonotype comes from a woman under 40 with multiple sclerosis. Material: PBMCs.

CDR3 region: CASSQESYTEAFF. DNA of the CDR3: TGCGCCAGCAGCCAAGAGTCGTACACTGAAGCTTTCTTT. The chain couples TRBV4-3 to TRBJ1-1; D unclear. The germline CDR1 and CDR2 sequences are LGHNA and YSLEER. The CDR3 loop spans 13 amino acids. The V and J ends lost 0 bases and 3 bases respectively, with 5 bases between them.